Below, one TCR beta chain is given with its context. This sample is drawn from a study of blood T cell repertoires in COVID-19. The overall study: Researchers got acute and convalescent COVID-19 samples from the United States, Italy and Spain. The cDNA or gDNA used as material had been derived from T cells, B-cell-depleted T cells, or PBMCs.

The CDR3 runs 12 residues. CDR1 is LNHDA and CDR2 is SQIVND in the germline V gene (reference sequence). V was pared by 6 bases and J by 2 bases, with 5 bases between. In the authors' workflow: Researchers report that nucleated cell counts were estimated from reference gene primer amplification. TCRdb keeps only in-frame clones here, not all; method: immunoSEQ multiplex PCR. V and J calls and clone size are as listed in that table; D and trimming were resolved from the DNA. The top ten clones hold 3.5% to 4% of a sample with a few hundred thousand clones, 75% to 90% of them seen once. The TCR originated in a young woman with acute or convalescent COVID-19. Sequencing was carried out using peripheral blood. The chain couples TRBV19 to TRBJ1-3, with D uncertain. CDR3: CASRAAGNTIYF. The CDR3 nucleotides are TGTGCCAGTAGGGCAGCTGGAAACACCATATATTTT.